The T cell receptor beta chain under discussion was sequenced for a study of HIV-infected patients and healthy controls. This clonotype was seen at least ten times. Germline V gene data show CDR1 as ENHRY and CDR2 as SYGVKD. The CDR3 runs 14 residues. V trimming: 11 bases; J trimming: 1 base; junction bases outside the gene matches: 3. Via MiXCR, TCRdb re-called the 5' RACE reads, giving one row per CDR3 protein. The repertoire holds tens of thousands of distinct CDR3 sequences, 15% to 20% seen once, with approximately 1.5% in the top ten. The chain is built from TRBV10-3 and TRBJ2-3, with 13 bases aligning to TRBD2. This TCR derives from a human donor in good health. Sample: CD4+ T cells from blood. CDR3 in DNA: TGTGCCGTCGGGACTAGCGGGGGCACAGATACGCAGTATTTT. This translates into CAVGTSGGTDTQYF.